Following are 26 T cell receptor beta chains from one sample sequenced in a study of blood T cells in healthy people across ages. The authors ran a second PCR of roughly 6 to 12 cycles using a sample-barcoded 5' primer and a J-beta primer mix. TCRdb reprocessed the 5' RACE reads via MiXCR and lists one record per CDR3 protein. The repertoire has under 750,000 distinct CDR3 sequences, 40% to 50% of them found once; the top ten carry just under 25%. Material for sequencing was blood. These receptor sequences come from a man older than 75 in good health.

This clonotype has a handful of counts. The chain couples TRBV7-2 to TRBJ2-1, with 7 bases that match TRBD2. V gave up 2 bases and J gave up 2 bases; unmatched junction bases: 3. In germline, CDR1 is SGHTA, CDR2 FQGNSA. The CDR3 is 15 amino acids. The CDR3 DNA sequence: TGTGCCAGCAGCTTAAGCGGGGACGCCTACAATGAGCAGTTCTTC. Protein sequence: CASSLSGDAYNEQFF.

The CDR3: CASALAGWSETQYF. CDR3 bases: TGTGCCAGTGCCCTAGCGGGATGGTCCGAGACCCAGTACTTC. The V gene is TRBV27, the J gene TRBJ2-5; 9 bases match TRBD2. The CDR3 is 14 amino acids. J was trimmed by 5 bases and V by 9 bases; bases with no gene match: 10. CDR1 MNHEY and CDR2 SMNVEV come from the germline V gene (reference sequence).

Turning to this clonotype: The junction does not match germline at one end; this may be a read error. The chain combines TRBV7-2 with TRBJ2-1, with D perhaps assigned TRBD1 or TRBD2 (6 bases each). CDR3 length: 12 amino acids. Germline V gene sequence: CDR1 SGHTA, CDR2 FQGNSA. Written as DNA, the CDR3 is TGTGCCTGCAGCTACGATACGGGGGCATGGTTCTTC. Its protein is CACSYDTGAWFF. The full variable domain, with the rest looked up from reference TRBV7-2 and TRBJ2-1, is GAGVSQSPSNKVTEKGKDVELRCDPISGHTALYWYRQSLGQGLEFLIYFQGNSAPDKSGLPSDRFSAERTGGSVSTLTIQRTQQEDSAVYLCACSYDTGAWFFGPGTRLTVL.

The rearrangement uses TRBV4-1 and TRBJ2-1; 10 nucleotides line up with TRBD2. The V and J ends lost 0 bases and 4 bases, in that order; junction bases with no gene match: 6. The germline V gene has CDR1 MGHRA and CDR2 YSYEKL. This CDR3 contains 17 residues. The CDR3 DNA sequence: TGCGCCAGCAGCCAAGATCGATCACTAGCGGGGTACAATGAGCAGTTCTTC. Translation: CASSQDRSLAGYNEQFF.

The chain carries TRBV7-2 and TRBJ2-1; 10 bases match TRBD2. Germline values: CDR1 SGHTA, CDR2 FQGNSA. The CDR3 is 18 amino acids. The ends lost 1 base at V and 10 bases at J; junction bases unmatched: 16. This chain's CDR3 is CASSLGPERSGRTYEQFF. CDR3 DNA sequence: TGTGCCAGCAGCTTAGGCCCCGAGCGTAGCGGGAGGACCTACGAGCAGTTCTTC. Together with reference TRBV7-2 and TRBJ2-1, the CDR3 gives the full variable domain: GAGVSQSPSNKVTEKGKDVELRCDPISGHTALYWYRQSLGQGLEFLIYFQGNSAPDKSGLPSDRFSAERTGGSVSTLTIQRTQQEDSAVYLCASSLGPERSGRTYEQFFGPGTRLTVL.

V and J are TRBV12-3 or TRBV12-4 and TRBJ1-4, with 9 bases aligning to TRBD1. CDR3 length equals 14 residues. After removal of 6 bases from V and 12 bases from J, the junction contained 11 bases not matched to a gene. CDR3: CASSRGQGKNELFF. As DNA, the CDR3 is TGTGCCAGCAGCCGGGGACAGGGTAAAAATGAACTGTTTTTT.

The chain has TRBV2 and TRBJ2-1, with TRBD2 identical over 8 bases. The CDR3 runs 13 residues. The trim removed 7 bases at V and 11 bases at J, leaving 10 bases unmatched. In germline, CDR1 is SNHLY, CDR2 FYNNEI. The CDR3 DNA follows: TGTGCCAGCAACCGGTTCGAGCGGGAGCAGCAGTTCTTC. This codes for CASNRFEREQQFF.

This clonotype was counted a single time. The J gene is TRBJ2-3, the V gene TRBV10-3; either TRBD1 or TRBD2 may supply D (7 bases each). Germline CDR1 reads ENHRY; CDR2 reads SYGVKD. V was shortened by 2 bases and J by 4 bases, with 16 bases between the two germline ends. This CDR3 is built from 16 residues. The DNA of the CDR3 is TGTGCCATCAGTGAGATGGGGCAGGGGGGGTCAGATACGCAGTATTTT. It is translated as CAISEMGQGGSDTQYF.

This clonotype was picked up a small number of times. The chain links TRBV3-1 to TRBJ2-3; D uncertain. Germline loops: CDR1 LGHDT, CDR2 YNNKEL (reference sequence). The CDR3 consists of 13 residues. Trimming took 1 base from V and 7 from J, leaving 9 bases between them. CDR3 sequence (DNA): TGTGCCAGCAGCCAAGTGTTGCGGAATACGCAGTATTTT. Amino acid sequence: CASSQVLRNTQYF.

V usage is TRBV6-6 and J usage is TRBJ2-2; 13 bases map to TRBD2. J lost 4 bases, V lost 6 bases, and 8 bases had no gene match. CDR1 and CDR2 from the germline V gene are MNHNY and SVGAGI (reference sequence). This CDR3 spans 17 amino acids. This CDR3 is CASSSGLAGEGTGELFF. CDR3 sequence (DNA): TGTGCCAGCAGCTCTGGACTAGCGGGAGAAGGCACCGGGGAGCTGTTTTTT.

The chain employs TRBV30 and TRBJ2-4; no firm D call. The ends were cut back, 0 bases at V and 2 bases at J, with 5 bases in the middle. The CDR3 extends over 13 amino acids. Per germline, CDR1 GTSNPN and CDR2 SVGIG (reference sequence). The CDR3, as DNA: TGTGCCTGGAGTGTAAGAACCAAAAACATTCAGTACTTC. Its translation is CAWSVRTKNIQYF.

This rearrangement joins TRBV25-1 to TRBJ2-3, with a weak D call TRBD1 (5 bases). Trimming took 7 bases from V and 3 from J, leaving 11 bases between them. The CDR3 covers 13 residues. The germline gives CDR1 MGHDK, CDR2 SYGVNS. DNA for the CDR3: TGTGCCAGCACTCTCCAGGGAACAGATACGCAGTATTTT. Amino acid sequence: CASTLQGTDTQYF.

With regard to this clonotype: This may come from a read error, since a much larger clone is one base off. This CDR3 reads CAGSSPSGRAGKETQYF. The CDR3 bases are TGTGCCGGCAGTTCTCCTAGCGGGAGGGCCGGTAAAGAGACCCAGTACTTC. The gene calls are TRBV6-2 or TRBV6-3 and TRBJ2-5; 12 bases fit TRBD2. CDR1 MNHEY and CDR2 SVGEGT come from the germline V gene. The CDR3 consists of 17 residues.

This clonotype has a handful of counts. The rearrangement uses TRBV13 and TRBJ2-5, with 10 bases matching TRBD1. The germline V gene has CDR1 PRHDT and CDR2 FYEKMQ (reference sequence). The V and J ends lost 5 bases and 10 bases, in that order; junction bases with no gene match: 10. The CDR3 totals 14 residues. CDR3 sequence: CASSIRDRGGGQYF. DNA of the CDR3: TGTGCCAGCAGCATCCGGGACAGGGGCGGGGGCCAGTACTTC.

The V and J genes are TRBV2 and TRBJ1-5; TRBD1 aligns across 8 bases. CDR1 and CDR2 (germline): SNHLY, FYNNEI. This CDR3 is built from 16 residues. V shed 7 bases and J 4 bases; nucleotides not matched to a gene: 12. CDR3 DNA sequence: TGTGCCAGCAATAAGAACTCCGGGACAGGAAATCAGCCCCAGCATTTT. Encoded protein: CASNKNSGTGNQPQHF.

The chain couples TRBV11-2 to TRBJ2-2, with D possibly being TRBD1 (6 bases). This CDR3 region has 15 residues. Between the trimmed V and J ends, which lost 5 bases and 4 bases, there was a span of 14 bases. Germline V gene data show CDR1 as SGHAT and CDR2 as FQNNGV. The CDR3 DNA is TGTGCCAGCAGCCTGACAGGAGATCTCACCGGGGAGCTGTTTTTT. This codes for CASSLTGDLTGELFF.

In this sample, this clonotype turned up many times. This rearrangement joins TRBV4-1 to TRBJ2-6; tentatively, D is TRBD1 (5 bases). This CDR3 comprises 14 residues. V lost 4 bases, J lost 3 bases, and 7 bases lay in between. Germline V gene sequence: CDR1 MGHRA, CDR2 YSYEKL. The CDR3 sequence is CASSPRVGANVLTF. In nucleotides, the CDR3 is TGCGCCAGCAGCCCCAGGGTTGGGGCCAACGTCCTGACTTTC.

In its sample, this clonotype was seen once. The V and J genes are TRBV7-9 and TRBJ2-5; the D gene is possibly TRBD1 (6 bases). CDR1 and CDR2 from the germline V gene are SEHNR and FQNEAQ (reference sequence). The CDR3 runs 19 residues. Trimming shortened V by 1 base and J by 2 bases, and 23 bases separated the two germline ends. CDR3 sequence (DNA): TGTGCCAGCAGCTTAGGTAGTACAGGGCGGGCGAGGGGACAAGAGACCCAGTACTTC. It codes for CASSLGSTGRARGQETQYF.

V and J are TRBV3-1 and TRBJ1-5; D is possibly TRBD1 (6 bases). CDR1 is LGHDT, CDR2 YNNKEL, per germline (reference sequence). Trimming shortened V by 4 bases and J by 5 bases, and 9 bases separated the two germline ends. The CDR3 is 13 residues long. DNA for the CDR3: TGTGCCAGCAGCCCTAGGGGGGATCAGCCCCAGCATTTT. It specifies CASSPRGDQPQHF.

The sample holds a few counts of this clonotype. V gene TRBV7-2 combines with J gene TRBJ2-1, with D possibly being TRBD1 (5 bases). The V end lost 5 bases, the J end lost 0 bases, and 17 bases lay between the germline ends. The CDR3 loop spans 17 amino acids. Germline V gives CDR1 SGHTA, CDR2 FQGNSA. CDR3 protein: CASSETSATVSYNEQFF. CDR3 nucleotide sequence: TGTGCCAGCAGCGAAACCTCCGCGACAGTCTCCTACAATGAGCAGTTCTTC.

The CDR3 DNA follows: TGCAGCGTTGAACAGGCTAATGACTATGGCTACACCTTC. Its protein product is CSVEQANDYGYTF. The V call is TRBV29-1, the J call TRBJ1-2; D unresolved. The CDR3 is made up of 13 amino acids. Germline CDR1 and CDR2: SQVTM and ANQGSEA. Trimming cost V 2 bases and J 3 bases, with 10 bases left between them.

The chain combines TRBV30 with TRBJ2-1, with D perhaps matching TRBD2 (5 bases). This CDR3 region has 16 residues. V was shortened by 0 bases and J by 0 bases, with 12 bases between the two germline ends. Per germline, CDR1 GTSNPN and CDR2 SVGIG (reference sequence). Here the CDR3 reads CAWSVTRGSSYNEQFF. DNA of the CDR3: TGTGCCTGGAGTGTAACCCGGGGAAGCTCCTACAATGAGCAGTTCTTC.

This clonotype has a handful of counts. The CDR3 DNA sequence: TGTGCCAGCAGCGTTCAACCAATGGGGGGCAATGAGCAGTTCTTC. Its translation: CASSVQPMGGNEQFF. V usage is TRBV9 and J usage is TRBJ2-1, with D possibly being TRBD2 (6 bases). The germline CDR1 and CDR2 sequences are SGDLS and YYNGEE. V lost 2 bases and J lost 6, with 15 bases in between. The CDR3 is 15 amino acids.

The CDR3 DNA follows: TGTGCCAGCAGTCTTCGGACAGGGGGCAGGGATGAGCAGTTCTTC. As protein: CASSLRTGGRDEQFF. The J gene is TRBJ2-1, the V gene TRBV12-3 or TRBV12-4, with 11 bases identical to TRBD1. V gave up 5 bases and J gave up 8 bases; unmatched junction bases: 8. The CDR3 is made up of 15 amino acids.

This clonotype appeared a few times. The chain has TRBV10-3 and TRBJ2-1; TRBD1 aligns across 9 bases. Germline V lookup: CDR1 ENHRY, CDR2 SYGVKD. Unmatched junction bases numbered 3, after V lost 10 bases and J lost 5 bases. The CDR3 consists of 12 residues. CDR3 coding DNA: TGTGCCACCGGGACAGGGAACAATGAGCAGTTCTTC. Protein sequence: CATGTGNNEQFF.

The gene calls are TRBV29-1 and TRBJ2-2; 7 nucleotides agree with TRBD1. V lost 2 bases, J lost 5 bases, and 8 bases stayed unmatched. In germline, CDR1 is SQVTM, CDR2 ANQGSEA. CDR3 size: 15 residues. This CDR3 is CSVELQDRRTGELFF. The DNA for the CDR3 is TGCAGCGTTGAACTCCAGGACAGGCGAACCGGGGAGCTGTTTTTT.